These T cell receptor beta chains were read from a single sample in a study of blood T cell repertoires in COVID-19. Method: immunoSEQ multiplex PCR; TCRdb's copy keeps in-frame clones and lacks some. This table holds about 160,000 clones, roughly 93% found once. The specimen sequenced was peripheral blood. These receptors all come from a man younger than 35 with acute or convalescent COVID-19. CDR3s include the opening cysteine and the closing phenylalanine or tryptophan. A D gene is named only where the DNA matches it firmly. Only some rows state a clone size, as once, few, many or a class for expanded clones.

. | TRBD2 | TRBJ2-1 | TRBV19 | CASRGGAIGYNEQFF | TGTGCCAGTAGGGGAGGGGCTATCGGGTACAATGAGCAGTTCTTC
. | TRBD2 | TRBJ2-7 | TRBV10-1 | CASSEASGGREQYF | TGCGCCAGCAGTGAGGCTAGCGGGGGTCGGGAGCAGTACTTC
. | TRBD1 | TRBJ2-1 | TRBV24-1 | CATSLPPGQGAVNEQFF | TGTGCCACCAGCCTTCCCCCGGGACAGGGGGCGGTCAATGAGCAGTTCTTC
. | . | TRBJ1-5 | TRBV6-5 | CASSYLRGQPQHF | TGTGCCAGCAGTTACTTACGGGGTCAGCCCCAGCATTTT
. | . | TRBJ2-3 | TRBV18 | CASSPDASGDTQYF | TGTGCCAGCTCACCTGACGCGAGCGGAGATACGCAGTATTTT
once | TRBD1 | TRBJ1-4 | TRBV19 | CATSARGPNEKLFF | TGTGCCACCTCTGCGAGGGGGCCCAATGAAAAACTGTTTTTT
. | . | TRBJ2-7 | TRBV5-1 | CASSLAPGPYEQYF | TGCGCCAGCAGCTTGGCTCCGGGTCCTTACGAGCAGTACTTC
. | . | TRBJ2-5 | TRBV2 | CASSSGLLETQYF | TGTGCCAGCAGTAGCGGATTGTTAGAGACCCAGTACTTC
. | TRBD1 | TRBJ2-4 | TRBV28 | CASSLTQGEIAKNIQYF | TGTGCCAGCAGTTTAACCCAGGGGGAAATAGCCAAAAACATTCAGTACTTC
. | TRBD1 | TRBJ1-2 | TRBV19 | CASSMGQNYGYTF | TGTGCCAGTAGTATGGGACAGAACTATGGCTACACCTTC
. | . | TRBJ1-1 | TRBV3-1/TRBV3-2 | CASSQRGGGEAFF | TGTGCCAGCAGCCAAAGGGGAGGCGGTGAAGCTTTCTTT
. | TRBD2 | TRBJ2-3 | TRBV5-1 | CASSLRTSGGPTDTQYF | TGCGCCAGCAGCTTAAGAACTAGCGGGGGCCCCACAGATACGCAGTATTTT
. | . | TRBJ2-2 | TRBV21-1 | CARGDRGTGELFF | TGTGCCCGGGGGGACAGGGGAACCGGGGAGCTGTTTTTT
. | . | TRBJ1-6 | TRBV12-5 | CASGLVHRGTYNSPLHF | TGTGCTAGTGGTTTGGTACATAGGGGTACCTATAATTCACCCCTCCACTTT